The T cell receptor beta chain described here comes from a study of TIL therapy for anti-PD-1-resistant metastatic lung cancer (dated by TCRdb to 2020 to 2022). About the investigation overall: Tumors were harvested prior to any PD-1/PD-L1 blockade, after which nivolumab was administered to patients, and lymphodepletion, expanded TIL infusion and IL-2 were given to patients who progressed. A median age of around 56 years (range about 35-85) and a median tumor PD-L1 proportion score of 4.5% to 6.5% were recorded among enrolled patients. The cohort was predominantly lung adenocarcinoma, with a handful of EGFR-mutant and two ALK-rearranged tumors, and half of patients were current or former smokers. A median non-synonymous tumor mutation burden of around 1.5 mutations per megabase was determined across the cohort by whole-exome sequencing. T cell receptor beta sequencing of tumor and peripheral blood was used to follow clonotypes across the tumor, the expanded TIL product and serial blood samples.

TCR beta CDR3 regions were amplified from genomic DNA with the immunoSEQ v3 hsTCRB kit using bias-controlled multiplex PCR. The TCR libraries were sequenced on an Illumina NextSeq 500 to approximately 2.1 million read pairs for survey level or about 5-6 million read pairs for deep level. Processing in the source paper ran as follows. The immunoSEQ Analyzer software assigned V, D and J genes, filtered out non-productive sequences, and reported clonality. To compare repertoires between infused TIL and blood, productive Simpson clonality was used along with the Morisita overlap index of productive TRB rearrangements. For each clone in blood, the absolute clonotype count was estimated by multiplying the lymphocyte count by the CD3+ fraction and by the clone's productive frequency. Not all clones reach the TCRdb copy of this immuneACCESS table, which keeps in-frame sequences only. Checked studies attribute under half of the gap to unresolved V genes and leave the rest unexplained. For V, J and clone size, that table is used; D and trimming come from the DNA. In all, the sample holds some 60,000 clones, and more than 60% of those were seen once. About 2% of the sample comes from the top ten.

The meaning of the sample's time point label: pre-treatment sample, taken before nivolumab and TIL therapy. Adults with stage 4 NSCLC were enrolled in a dual-center phase I trial from 2017 to January 2020. The samples were drawn from an open-label, single-arm phase I trial testing tumor-infiltrating lymphocyte therapy combined with nivolumab in advanced non-small cell lung cancer. Blood mononuclear cells from EDTA tubes were isolated by Ficoll gradient, snap-frozen as pellets, and DNA was extracted with a Qiagen mini-prep kit. What the work shows at the level of the full study, not this receptor alone: Because the cohort was highly selected, with more treatment-naive, never-smoker and oncogene-addicted patients than is typical, generalizability is limited. The study protocol defined all tumor marker inferences as exploratory. Infused TIL clonotypes partially replaced the baseline peripheral repertoire then decayed over months, with no apparent association between persistence and response.

Details on this clone: Its antigen is currently not known. No base quality information exists; no much larger clone differs at one position.

Material: blood, obtained at baseline. This TCR derives from a person between 30 and 79 years old with non-small cell lung cancer.

The bases are TGCGCCAGCAGCCAAGACCTCCCGGACTACCGCGAGCAGTACTTC. Its product reads: CASSQDLPDYREQYF. The rearrangement joined TRBV4-1 to TRBJ2-7; TRBD2 might be the D gene, on 6 matching bases. The CDR3 has 15 amino acids, counting the end cysteine and phenylalanine. Just CDR3 DNA is preserved here, 45 bases in frame from base 1. According to the germline V gene, CDR1 reads MGHRA and CDR2 reads YSYEKL. The germline ends are 15 bases apart after V is trimmed by 0 bases and J by 6 bases.